Each of the 5 T cell receptor beta chains below was sequenced from the same sample in a study of vaccination and CD4 T cells after COVID-19. As to treatment: roughly 10-day PBMC culture with coronavirus spike peptide pools or control peptides (ViraFEST assay). The Oncomine TCR Beta short-read assay sequenced DNA from cultured CD4+ T cells. MiXCR, applied by TCRdb to the PCR reads, yields one record per CDR3 protein. The table shows about 10,000 distinct CDR3 sequences, with over 25% occurring only once. These receptors' targets are unknown. Here the sequenced sample was CD4+ T cells from blood, cultured in vitro, taken after SARS-CoV-2 vaccination. These receptors were collected from a human donor who had recovered from COVID-19.

The chain carries TRBV11-2 and TRBJ2-7; no clear D. This CDR3 has 14 amino acids. Between the trimmed V and J ends, which lost 5 bases and 3 bases, there was a span of 14 bases. From germline, CDR1 is SGHAT and CDR2 FQNNGV. The CDR3 protein is CASSPRGRGYEQYF. In nucleotides, the CDR3 is TGTGCCAGCAGCCCCCGAGGAAGAGGCTACGAGCAGTACTTC.

J is TRBJ1-2 and V is TRBV5-6, with D uncertain. CDR1 and CDR2 (germline): SGHDT, YYEEEE. The CDR3 has 14 residues. V lost 4 bases, J lost 7 bases, and 17 bases lay in between. The CDR3 DNA reads TGTGCCAGCAGCCTCCCCGAGGGAGGAGGTGGCTACACCTTC. Its protein is CASSLPEGGGGYTF.

The sample holds a few counts of this clonotype. The chain links TRBV2 to TRBJ1-6; the D gene is possibly TRBD1 (6 bases). CDR1 and CDR2 from the germline V gene are SNHLY and FYNNEI. V was cut by 9 bases and J by 0 bases, with 15 bases left in between. The length of the CDR3 is 16 residues. The CDR3 nucleotides read TGTGCCAGACGGGGGGCTGGAGGCTCCTATAATTCACCCCTCCACTTT. Translation: CARRGAGGSYNSPLHF.

The rearrangement uses TRBV6-1 and TRBJ2-7; 12 bases align to TRBD2. CDR1 is MNHNS, CDR2 SASEGT, per germline. This CDR3 has 16 amino acids. V gave up 5 bases and J gave up 1 base; unmatched junction bases: 6. In DNA form, the CDR3 reads TGTGCCAGCAGTCGTCTCACTAGCGGGAGGTCCTACGAGCAGTACTTC. Translated, it gives CASSRLTSGRSYEQYF.

This clonotype was detected only a few times. This rearrangement joins TRBV20-1 to TRBJ2-7; D is possibly TRBD2 (6 bases). In germline, CDR1 is DFQATT, CDR2 SNEGSKA (reference sequence). The CDR3 is 12 amino acids. Trimming took 8 bases from V and 3 from J, leaving 14 bases between them. In DNA, the CDR3 is TGCAGTCTCGTGGCGGGGAACTACGAGCAGTACTTC. Translated: CSLVAGNYEQYF.